These 14 T cell receptor beta chains were all obtained from the same sample, sequenced in a study of a mutant IDH1 vaccine in newly diagnosed glioma (TCRdb year 2021). This specimen's time point label, interpreted: baseline, week 1 (first vaccination visit). The label giving this sample's treatment or condition can be read as: pre-vaccination baseline after standard-of-care therapy. The library was made by the immunoSEQ multiplex PCR assay. The immuneACCESS repertoire file appears here via TCRdb, limited to in-frame rearrangements. These files lack a portion of the clones; in checked studies, under half of the deficit traces to unresolved V genes, and the cause of the others is not known. The sample has around 56,000 clones on record, about 91% of them singletons. Jointly, the top ten make up 2.6% of the sample. The sequencing here drew on PBMCs, taken from a glioma patient treated with radiotherapy, temozolomide or both. These receptors were taken from a man aged 50 to 60 with glioma.

The CDR3 here is CSLGTPQETQYF. DNA of the CDR3: TGCAGCTTAGGGACACCTCAAGAGACCCAGTACTTC. The chain uses TRBV29-1 and TRBJ2-5; TRBD1 is a possible D gene (6 bases). V lost 8 bases and J lost 2, with 12 bases in between. This CDR3 comprises 12 residues. Looked up from germline, CDR1 is SQVTM and CDR2 is ANQGSEA.

The chain links TRBV30 to TRBJ1-1, with D uncertain. The V end was cut by 4 bases, the J end by 3 bases, with 15 bases between. The CDR3 consists of 14 residues. Germline CDR1 GTSNPN, CDR2 SVGIG (reference sequence). The CDR3 DNA reads TGTGCCTGGACTAAGTCGGCCTGGGACACTGAAGCTTTCTTT. Its translation: CAWTKSAWDTEAFF.

The CDR3 region is CASSIGRGQPYGYTF. The CDR3 DNA sequence: TGTGCCAGTAGTATAGGCAGGGGACAGCCCTATGGCTACACCTTC. The chain couples TRBV19 to TRBJ1-2; 7 nucleotides match TRBD1. Germline CDR1 is LNHDA and CDR2 is SQIVND (reference sequence). The CDR3 spans 15 residues. With V trimmed by 1 base and J by 4 bases, 6 bases remained unmatched. The whole variable domain, filled in from reference TRBV19 and TRBJ1-2, reads DGGITQSPKYLFRKEGQNVTLSCEQNLNHDAMYWYRQDPGQGLRLIYYSQIVNDFQKGDIAEGYSVSREKKESFPLTVTSAQKNPTAFYLCASSIGRGQPYGYTFGSGTRLTVV.

This clone was observed once. The J gene is TRBJ2-7, the V gene TRBV27; D remains unclear. The CDR3 sequence is 13 residues long. Trimming left V 7 bases short and J 2 bases short, with 12 bases between. Germline loops: CDR1 MNHEY, CDR2 SMNVEV (reference sequence). The CDR3 region has the DNA TGTGCCAGCACCGCCTCGTCCCCCTACGAGCAGTACTTC. It is translated as CASTASSPYEQYF.

The rearrangement joins TRBV5-1 to TRBJ1-5; weak D call: TRBD1 (5 bases). The CDR3 runs to 15 residues. The V end lost 4 bases, the J end lost 4 bases, and 15 bases lay between the germline ends. Germline values: CDR1 SGHRS, CDR2 YFSETQ. CDR3 sequence (DNA): TGCGCCAGCAGCGAAGGGGTCTCCGTTAATCAGCCCCAGCATTTT. It is translated as CASSEGVSVNQPQHF. The full variable domain, completed using reference TRBV5-1 and TRBJ1-5, is KAGVTQTPRYLIKTRGQQVTLSCSPISGHRSVSWYQQTPGQGLQFLFEYFSETQRNKGNFPGRFSGRQFSNSRSEMNVSTLELGDSALYLCASSEGVSVNQPQHFGDGTRLSIL.

The rearrangement joins TRBV5-5 to TRBJ2-1, with TRBD2 matching over 12 bases. Germline loops: CDR1 SGHKS, CDR2 YYEKEE (reference sequence). This CDR3 spans 16 amino acids. Losses at the gene ends were 1 base for V and 7 bases for J; bases not matched to a gene: 6. DNA for the CDR3: TGTGCCAGCAGCTTGCCTAGCGGGGGGGTGAGTAATGAGCAGTTCTTC. The encoded protein is CASSLPSGGVSNEQFF. Drawing the rest from reference TRBV5-5 and TRBJ2-1, the complete variable domain is DAGVTQSPTHLIKTRGQQVTLRCSPISGHKSVSWYQQVLGQGPQFIFQYYEKEERGRGNFPDRFSARQFPNYSSELNVNALLLGDSALYLCASSLPSGGVSNEQFFGPGTRLTVL.

This sequence joins TRBV5-6 and TRBJ1-3; perhaps TRBD1 as D (6 bases). V lost 4 bases and J lost 2, with 16 bases in between. This CDR3 is 16 amino acids long. Germline V gene sequence: CDR1 SGHDT, CDR2 YYEEEE. The chain's CDR3 is CASSLGQLVPGNTIYF. The CDR3 DNA reads TGTGCCAGCAGCCTAGGACAGCTGGTCCCTGGAAACACCATATATTTT.

J is TRBJ1-6 and V is TRBV25-1; tentatively, D is TRBD1 (6 bases). V dropped 0 bases and J dropped 7 bases, with 19 bases sitting between them. The CDR3 consists of 18 residues. Germline V gene sequence: CDR1 MGHDK, CDR2 SYGVNS. The chain's CDR3 is CASSEYWAGAFGNSPLHF. The CDR3 DNA sequence: TGTGCCAGCAGTGAATACTGGGCAGGGGCGTTTGGAAATTCACCCCTCCACTTT.

The J gene is TRBJ1-2, the V gene TRBV28; the D is unclear. The CDR3 consists of 12 residues. V was trimmed by 4 bases and J by 8 bases, leaving 11 bases between them. CDR1 and CDR2 (germline): MDHEN, SYDVKM. CDR3 sequence: CASSSRLGGYTF. CDR3 sequence (DNA): TGTGCCAGCAGTTCCCGGCTAGGAGGCTACACCTTC.

This clone has just one count. This chain uses TRBV6-5 with TRBJ2-5; D gene uncertain. The V gene lost 4 bases and the J gene lost 0 bases, with 9 bases spanning the gap. This CDR3 is 14 amino acids long. The germline gives CDR1 MNHEY, CDR2 SVGAGI. CDR3 in DNA: TGTGCCAGCAGTTTAAGCCAGAACCAAGAGACCCAGTACTTC. This codes for CASSLSQNQETQYF.

The J gene is TRBJ1-5, the V gene TRBV9; 7 positions match TRBD1. CDR1 is SGDLS, CDR2 YYNGEE, per germline. Trimming at V came to 0 bases and at J to 5 bases, leaving 2 bases not matched to a gene. The CDR3 runs 14 residues. CDR3 protein: CASSVGDRYQPQHF. In nucleotides, the CDR3 is TGTGCCAGCAGCGTAGGGGACAGATATCAGCCCCAGCATTTT.

The chain is built from TRBV2 and TRBJ1-1; 7 bases fit TRBD1. V shed 6 bases, J shed 6 bases, and the junction held 4 bases outside the gene matches. Germline CDR1 and CDR2: SNHLY and FYNNEI. The CDR3 extends over 12 amino acids. The CDR3 DNA reads TGTGCCAGCAGCCAAGGGGGCCCTGAAGCTTTCTTT. Amino acids: CASSQGGPEAFF.

This sequence joins TRBV14 and TRBJ2-7; the D gene could be TRBD1 or TRBD2 (5 bases each). This CDR3 comprises 13 residues. With 3 bases removed from V and 6 bases from J, the gap between germline ends came to 12 bases. The germline V gene has CDR1 SGHDN and CDR2 FVKESK. The CDR3 DNA is TGTGCCAGCAGCCATCCATCCGGGGCCGAGCAGTACTTC. Amino acids: CASSHPSGAEQYF.

V and J are TRBV19 and TRBJ2-5; 7 bases line up with TRBD1. V was clipped by 6 bases and J by 5 bases; unmatched bases: 6. CDR3 size: 13 residues. The germline V gene encodes CDR1 LNHDA and CDR2 SQIVND (reference sequence). The CDR3, as DNA: TGTGCCAGTAGCCAGGGGGAGAAGGAGACCCAGTACTTC. It encodes CASSQGEKETQYF.